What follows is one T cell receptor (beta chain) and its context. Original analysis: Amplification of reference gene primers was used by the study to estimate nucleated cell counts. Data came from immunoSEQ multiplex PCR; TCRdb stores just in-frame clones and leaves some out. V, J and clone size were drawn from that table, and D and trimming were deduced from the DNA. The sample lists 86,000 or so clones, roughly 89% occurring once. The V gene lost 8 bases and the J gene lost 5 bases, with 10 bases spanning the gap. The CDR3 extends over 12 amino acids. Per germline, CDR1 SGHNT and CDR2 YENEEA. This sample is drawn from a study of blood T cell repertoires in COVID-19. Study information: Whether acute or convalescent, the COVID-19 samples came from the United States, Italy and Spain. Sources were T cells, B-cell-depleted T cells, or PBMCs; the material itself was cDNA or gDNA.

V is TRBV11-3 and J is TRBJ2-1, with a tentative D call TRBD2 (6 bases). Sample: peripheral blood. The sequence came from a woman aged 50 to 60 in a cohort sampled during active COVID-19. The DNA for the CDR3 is TGTGCCAGCCGAGGAGGGAACAATGAGCAGTTCTTC. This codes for CASRGGNNEQFF.